Each of the 30 T cell receptor beta chains below was sequenced from the same sample in a study of shared clonotypes between healthy human individuals. Method: immunoSEQ multiplex PCR; TCRdb's copy keeps in-frame clones and lacks some. Found here are under 600,000 clones, roughly 79% of them singletons; the top ten hold approximately 12%. The source material was PBMCs. Receptor source: a woman aged 40 to 55 in good health. Some clones in this sample may be carry-over from other donors' samples.

This chain links TRBV27 with TRBJ2-4; the match to TRBD1 covers 7 bases. The germline V gene encodes CDR1 MNHEY and CDR2 SMNVEV (reference sequence). The length of the CDR3 is 14 residues. CDR3: CATRTWQGVNIQYF. The CDR3 coding sequence is TGTGCTACTCGGACCTGGCAGGGGGTAAACATTCAGTACTTC.

The chain combines TRBV6-9 with TRBJ1-2; no clear D. Germline lookup yields CDR1 MNHGY and CDR2 SVAAGI. Deletions cut 9 bases from V and 8 bases from J, with 16 bases between. The CDR3 is 12 residues long. The CDR3 here is CASATGVGGYTF. In DNA form, the CDR3 reads TGTGCCAGTGCTACGGGCGTTGGGGGCTACACCTTC.

V usage is TRBV2 and J usage is TRBJ2-1, with D unclear. This CDR3 has 18 amino acids. V shed 2 bases and J shed 1 base, with 18 bases lying between them. From germline, CDR1 is SNHLY and CDR2 FYNNEI. The CDR3 reads CASSERVIGPGSYNEQFF. The CDR3 DNA sequence: TGTGCCAGCAGTGAACGAGTGATTGGCCCCGGTTCCTACAATGAGCAGTTCTTC.

Only one count was recorded for this clone. This chain links TRBV5-4 with TRBJ2-3; 11 bases are shared with TRBD2. Looked up from germline, CDR1 is SGHNT and CDR2 is YYREEE (reference sequence). The CDR3 length is 14 residues. Trimming removed 7 bases from V and 7 bases from J; junction bases left unmatched: 8. This chain's CDR3 is CASSDLAGGHTQYF. In DNA, the CDR3 is TGTGCCAGCTCGGACCTAGCGGGAGGCCATACGCAGTATTTT.

This clone was counted between two and nine times. This sequence joins TRBV28 and TRBJ2-7, with no clear D. Germline-derived CDR1 and CDR2 are MDHEN and SYDVKM. The CDR3 runs to 15 residues. Trimming took 3 bases from V and 4 from J, leaving 16 bases between them. The CDR3 protein is CASSFRMQLSYEQYF. CDR3 DNA: TGTGCCAGCAGTTTTAGGATGCAGCTCTCTTACGAGCAGTACTTC.

The chain couples TRBV5-1 to TRBJ2-2; 7 bases match TRBD1. The J segment lost 7 bases and the V segment lost 4 bases, leaving 4 bases of the junction unmatched. The CDR3 covers 13 residues. The germline gives CDR1 SGHRS, CDR2 YFSETQ. Here the CDR3 reads CASSEQGIGELFF. CDR3 DNA: TGCGCCAGCAGCGAACAGGGGATCGGGGAGCTGTTTTTT.

The chain recombines TRBV7-3 with TRBJ2-1; D not resolved. The CDR3 is 13 amino acids. Germline CDR1 is SGHTA and CDR2 is FQGTGA. The V and J ends lost 3 bases and 3 bases respectively, with 6 bases between them. The DNA for the CDR3 is TGTGCCAGCAGCTTTAACAGCTACAATGAGCAGTTCTTC. Its translation is CASSFNSYNEQFF.

This clone showed up just once. CDR3 in amino acids: CASSDKGTGGNTIYF. The CDR3 coding sequence is TGTGCCAGCAGTGACAAGGGGACAGGGGGAAACACCATATATTTT. The chain employs TRBV25-1 and TRBJ1-3; TRBD1 aligns across 9 bases. CDR1 is MGHDK, CDR2 SYGVNS, per germline. The CDR3 sequence is 15 residues long. V lost 3 bases and J lost 4; bases outside the gene matches: 4.

The chain recombines TRBV30 with TRBJ1-4, with D unresolved. Germline lookup yields CDR1 GTSNPN and CDR2 SVGIG (reference sequence). Trimming shortened V by 3 bases and J by 5 bases, and 10 bases separated the two germline ends. This CDR3 has 13 amino acids. CDR3 loop: CAWSRTINEKLFF. The CDR3 DNA reads TGTGCCTGGAGCCGTACTATAAATGAAAAACTGTTTTTT.

V usage is TRBV10-2 and J usage is TRBJ2-3, with D perhaps matching TRBD1 (5 bases). Deletions cut 11 bases from V and 0 bases from J, with 15 bases between. The CDR3 is 14 amino acids. Germline V gene data show CDR1 as WSHSY and CDR2 as SAAADI. The CDR3 DNA reads as TGCGCCGCCAGGGCGTTTACTAGCACAGATACGCAGTATTTT. Residues: CAARAFTSTDTQYF.

J is TRBJ2-1 and V is TRBV2; 9 bases fit TRBD2. J gave up 6 bases and V 2 bases, and 5 bases lay outside the gene matches. This CDR3 is built from 15 residues. Per germline, CDR1 SNHLY and CDR2 FYNNEI. DNA for the CDR3: TGTGCCAGCAGTGAAAGGGCGGGAGGGCCCAATGAGCAGTTCTTC. It yields the protein CASSERAGGPNEQFF.

This clone turned up a few times. CDR3 loop: CASSLGTQNTGELFF. CDR3 sequence (DNA): TGCGCCAGCAGCTTGGGTACGCAGAACACCGGGGAGCTGTTTTTT. J is TRBJ2-2 and V is TRBV5-1; D is uncertain. The V and J ends lost 0 bases and 1 base respectively, with 7 bases between them. This CDR3 spans 15 amino acids. Germline V gene lookup returns CDR1 SGHRS and CDR2 YFSETQ.

The chain is built from TRBV28 and TRBJ1-1; TRBD1 matches at 10 bases. The CDR3 consists of 14 residues. CDR1 is MDHEN, CDR2 SYDVKM, per germline. V lost 5 bases and J lost 3; bases outside the gene matches: 3. The CDR3 here is CASSMGQGYTEAFF. The CDR3 nucleotides read TGTGCCAGCAGTATGGGACAGGGGTACACTGAAGCTTTCTTT.

V gene TRBV6-5 combines with J gene TRBJ2-5; the match to TRBD2 covers 7 bases. Looked up from germline, CDR1 is MNHEY and CDR2 is SVGAGI. The CDR3 covers 13 residues. Unmatched junction bases numbered 3, after V lost 7 bases and J lost 1 base. The CDR3 loop reads CASMGGTQETQYF. The CDR3, as DNA: TGTGCCAGCATGGGGGGGACCCAAGAGACCCAGTACTTC.

The V and J genes are TRBV18 and TRBJ2-7; D gene ambiguous. The V and J ends lost 3 bases and 0 bases respectively, with 12 bases between them. Germline CDR1 is KGHSH and CDR2 is LQKENI. This CDR3 contains 15 residues. CDR3 residues: CASSPPGESSYEQYF. The CDR3 coding sequence is TGTGCCAGCTCACCTCCCGGCGAGTCCTCCTACGAGCAGTACTTC.

Turning to this clone: It is likely a read error: a sequence one base away is far more abundant. The chain has TRBV5-1 and TRBJ2-2, with D uncertain. The CDR3 runs to 14 residues. CDR1 is SGHRS and CDR2 is YFSETQ in the germline V gene. The DNA of the CDR3 is TGCGCCGGCAGCTTGGCCGATAGCACCGGGGAGCTGTTTTTT. Translated, it gives CAGSLADSTGELFF.

The CDR3 bases are TGTGCCAGCAGCCCAAGGGACAGATCCTACGAGCAGTACTTC. Its translation: CASSPRDRSYEQYF. The chain joins TRBV7-9 to TRBJ2-7; 7 bases fit TRBD1. Germline V gene data show CDR1 as SEHNR and CDR2 as FQNEAQ (reference sequence). The trim removed 5 bases at V and 1 base at J, leaving 5 bases unmatched. This CDR3 spans 14 amino acids. The full variable domain, completed using reference TRBV7-9 and TRBJ2-7, is DTGVSQNPRHKITKRGQNVTFRCDPISEHNRLYWYRQTLGQGPEFLTYFQNEAQLEKSRLLSDRFSAERPKGSFSTLEIQRTEQGDSAMYLCASSPRDRSYEQYFGPGTRLTVT.

The chain is built from TRBV5-4 and TRBJ2-2; TRBD1 matches 11 bases. The junction had 6 bases not matched to a gene; V was cut back by 4 bases and J by 4 bases. The CDR3 loop spans 16 amino acids. From germline, CDR1 is SGHNT and CDR2 YYREEE (reference sequence). The CDR3 region is CASSLGQGAVTGELFF. CDR3 in DNA: TGTGCCAGCAGCCTAGGACAGGGGGCGGTCACCGGGGAGCTGTTTTTT.

The chain carries TRBV11-2 and TRBJ1-3, with D unclear. Trimming removed 3 bases at V and 0 bases at J, with 15 bases between. There are 17 residues in the CDR3. CDR1 and CDR2 from the germline V gene are SGHAT and FQNNGV. The DNA of the CDR3 is TGTGCCAGCAGCTTTTGGGCACCTCTTAGCTCTGGAAACACCATATATTTT. Its protein product is CASSFWAPLSSGNTIYF.

The chain carries TRBV2 and TRBJ2-6; possibly TRBD2 for D (5 bases). This CDR3 has 13 residues. The germline V and J ends were trimmed by 10 bases and 1 base, with 8 bases remaining between them. Per germline, CDR1 SNHLY and CDR2 FYNNEI. The CDR3 protein is CATGSSGANVLTF. The CDR3 nucleotides read TGTGCCACGGGGAGTTCTGGGGCCAACGTCCTGACTTTC.

There are a few counts of this clone. The chain couples TRBV6-6 to TRBJ2-5, with TRBD1 as a possible D gene (5 bases). Germline V gene lookup returns CDR1 MNHNY and CDR2 SVGAGI (reference sequence). V gave up 11 bases and J gave up 1 base, with 17 bases separating them. The CDR3 loop spans 14 amino acids. CDR3 residues: CALSPGRAQETQYF. The CDR3 region has the DNA TGTGCCCTCAGTCCCGGCAGGGCCCAAGAGACCCAGTACTTC.

The chain carries TRBV21-1 and TRBJ2-7; the DNA was not compared with TRBD1, the D call given in the table. TRBV21-1 is an annotated pseudogene. The CDR3 consists of 17 residues. In nucleotides, the CDR3 is TGTGCCAGCAGCAAAGGGGTGGAGACAGCTACCACCTACGAGCAGTACTTC. It is translated as CASSKGVETATTYEQYF.

The gene calls are TRBV19 and TRBJ2-3, with 9 bases aligning to TRBD2. This CDR3 spans 15 amino acids. V dropped 1 base and J dropped 4; count of bases not matched to a gene: 3. Per germline, CDR1 LNHDA and CDR2 SQIVND (reference sequence). The CDR3 DNA follows: TGTGCCAGTAGTATAGGAGCGGGAGGAGCAGATACGCAGTATTTT. It codes for CASSIGAGGADTQYF.

The chain employs TRBV18 and TRBJ2-1; 7 nucleotides align to TRBD2. Trimming took 0 bases from V and 7 from J; bases not matched to a gene: 3. This CDR3 contains 14 residues. Germline assignment: CDR1 KGHSH and CDR2 LQKENI. Written as DNA, the CDR3 is TGTGCCAGCTCACCACCGAGCGGGATGAATGAGCAGTTCTTC. Protein product: CASSPPSGMNEQFF. Combining the CDR3 with reference TRBV18 and TRBJ2-1 gives the whole variable domain NAGVMQNPRHLVRRRGQEARLRCSPMKGHSHVYWYRQLPEEGLKFMVYLQKENIIDESGMPKERFSAEFPKEGPSILRIQQVVRGDSAAYFCASSPPSGMNEQFFGPGTRLTVL.

The genes are TRBV7-9 and TRBJ2-1; 9 nucleotides align to TRBD2. This CDR3 spans 15 amino acids. With 1 base clipped from V and 4 bases from J, the junction kept 2 bases outside the gene matches. Germline values: CDR1 SEHNR, CDR2 FQNEAQ (reference sequence). The CDR3 nucleotides are TGTGCCAGCAGCTTAGGAGGACTAGCGTACAATGAGCAGTTCTTC. Its protein is CASSLGGLAYNEQFF.

The V and J genes are TRBV7-9 and TRBJ1-2; D is ambiguous. V was trimmed by 1 base and J by 4 bases, leaving 7 bases between them. This CDR3 spans 13 amino acids. Germline CDR1 and CDR2: SEHNR and FQNEAQ (reference sequence). CDR3 sequence: CASSLDGPYGYTF. The CDR3 DNA follows: TGTGCCAGCAGCTTAGACGGACCCTATGGCTACACCTTC.

This clone was recorded a few times. The chain combines TRBV10-3 with TRBJ2-1; D might be TRBD2 (6 bases). There are 14 residues in the CDR3. The germline gives CDR1 ENHRY, CDR2 SYGVKD. Trimming pared 6 bases from V and 8 bases from J, leaving 17 bases between. CDR3 coding DNA: TGTGCCATCAGGCGGGACCCCCTGAGCCATGAGCAGTTCTTC. This translates into CAIRRDPLSHEQFF.

The V call is TRBV5-6, the J call TRBJ2-7, with D maybe TRBD1 (5 bases). In germline, CDR1 is SGHDT, CDR2 YYEEEE. V was clipped by 4 bases and J by 1 base, with 18 bases between them. CDR3 length equals 16 residues. The DNA for the CDR3 is TGTGCCAGCAGCCTGGCGCAGAGACAGTGGTCCTACGAGCAGTACTTC. This sequence encodes CASSLAQRQWSYEQYF. The full variable domain, with the rest looked up from reference TRBV5-6 and TRBJ2-7, is DAGVTQSPTHLIKTRGQQVTLRCSPKSGHDTVSWYQQALGQGPQFIFQYYEEEERQRGNFPDRFSGHQFPNYSSELNVNALLLGDSALYLCASSLAQRQWSYEQYFGPGTRLTVT.

The chain carries TRBV25-1 and TRBJ2-4; 8 nucleotides match TRBD1. This CDR3 has 16 residues. V was pared by 8 bases and J by 0 bases, with 9 bases of the junction left unmatched. Germline CDR1 and CDR2: MGHDK and SYGVNS. CDR3 bases: TGTGCCAGCTCTTCTACAGGGACAGGAGCCAAAAACATTCAGTACTTC. Translation: CASSSTGTGAKNIQYF. The whole variable domain, filled in from reference TRBV25-1 and TRBJ2-4, reads EADIYQTPRYLVIGTGKKITLECSQTMGHDKMYWYQQDPGMELHLIHYSYGVNSTEKGDLSSESTVSRIRTEHFPLTLESARPSHTSQYLCASSSTGTGAKNIQYFGAGTRLSVL.

The chain couples TRBV6-5 to TRBJ2-2; D is undetermined. The V end was cut by 2 bases, the J end by 4 bases, with 5 bases between. The germline V gene has CDR1 MNHEY and CDR2 SVGAGI. The CDR3 runs to 13 residues. The CDR3 reads CASSYEVTGELFF. The CDR3 bases are TGTGCCAGCAGTTACGAAGTCACCGGGGAGCTGTTTTTT.